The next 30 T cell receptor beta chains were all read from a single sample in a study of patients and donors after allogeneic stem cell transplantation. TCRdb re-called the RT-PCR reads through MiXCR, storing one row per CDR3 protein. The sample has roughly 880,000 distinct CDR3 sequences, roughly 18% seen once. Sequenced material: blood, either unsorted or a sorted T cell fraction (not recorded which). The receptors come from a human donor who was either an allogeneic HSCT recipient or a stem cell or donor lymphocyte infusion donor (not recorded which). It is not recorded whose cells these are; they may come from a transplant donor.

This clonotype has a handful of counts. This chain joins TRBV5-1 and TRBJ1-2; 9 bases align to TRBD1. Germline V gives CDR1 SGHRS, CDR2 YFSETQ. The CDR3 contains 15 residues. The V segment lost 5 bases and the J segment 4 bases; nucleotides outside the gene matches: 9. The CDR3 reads CASRPTGGGIYGYTF. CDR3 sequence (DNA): TGCGCCAGCAGACCTACAGGGGGCGGAATCTATGGCTACACCTTC.

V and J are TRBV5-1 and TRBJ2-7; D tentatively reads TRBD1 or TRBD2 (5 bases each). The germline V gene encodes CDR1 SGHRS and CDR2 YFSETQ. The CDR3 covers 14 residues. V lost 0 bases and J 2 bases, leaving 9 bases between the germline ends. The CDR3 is CASSLEGPPYEQYF. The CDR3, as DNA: TGCGCCAGCAGCTTGGAGGGACCCCCCTACGAGCAGTACTTC. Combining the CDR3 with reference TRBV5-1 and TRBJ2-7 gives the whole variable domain KAGVTQTPRYLIKTRGQQVTLSCSPISGHRSVSWYQQTPGQGLQFLFEYFSETQRNKGNFPGRFSGRQFSNSRSEMNVSTLELGDSALYLCASSLEGPPYEQYFGPGTRLTVT.

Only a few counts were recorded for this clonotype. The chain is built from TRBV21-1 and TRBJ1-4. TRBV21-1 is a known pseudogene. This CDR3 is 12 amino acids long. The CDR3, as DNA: TGTGCCAGCAGCAATGGATACGAAAAACTGTTTTTT. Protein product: CASSNGYEKLFF.

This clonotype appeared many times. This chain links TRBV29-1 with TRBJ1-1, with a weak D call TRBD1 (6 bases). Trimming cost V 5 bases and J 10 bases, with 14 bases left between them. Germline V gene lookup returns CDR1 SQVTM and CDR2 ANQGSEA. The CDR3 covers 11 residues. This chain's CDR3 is CSVTGNLRAFF. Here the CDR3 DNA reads TGCAGCGTTACAGGGAATCTCAGAGCTTTCTTT. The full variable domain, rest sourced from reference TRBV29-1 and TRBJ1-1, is SAVISQKPSRDICQRGTSLTIQCQVDSQVTMMFWYRQQPGQSLTLIATANQGSEATYESGFVIDKFPISRPNLTFSTLTVSNMSPEDSSIYLCSVTGNLRAFFGQGTRLTVV.

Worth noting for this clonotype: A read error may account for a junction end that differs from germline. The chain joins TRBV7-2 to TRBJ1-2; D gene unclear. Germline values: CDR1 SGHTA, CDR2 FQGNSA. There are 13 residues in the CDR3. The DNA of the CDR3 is TGTGCCAGCAGCTTACGTGGTAACCATGGCTACACCTTC. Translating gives CASSLRGNHGYTF. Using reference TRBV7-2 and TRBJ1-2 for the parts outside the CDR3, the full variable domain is GAGVSQSPSNKVTEKGKDVELRCDPISGHTALYWYRQSLGQGLEFLIYFQGNSAPDKSGLPSDRFSAERTGGSVSTLTIQRTQQEDSAVYLCASSLRGNHGYTFGSGTRLTVV.

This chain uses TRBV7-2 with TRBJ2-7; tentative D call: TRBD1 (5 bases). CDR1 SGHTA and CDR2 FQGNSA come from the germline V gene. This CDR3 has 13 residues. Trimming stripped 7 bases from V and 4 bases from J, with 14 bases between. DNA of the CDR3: TGTGCCAGCACCTTGACAGTGAAGTACGAGCAGTACTTC. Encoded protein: CASTLTVKYEQYF.

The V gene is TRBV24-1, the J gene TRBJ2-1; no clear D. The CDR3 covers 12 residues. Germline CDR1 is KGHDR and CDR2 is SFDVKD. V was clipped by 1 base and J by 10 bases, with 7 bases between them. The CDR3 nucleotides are TGTGCCACCAGTGATTTAGTAGGGGAGCAGTTCTTC. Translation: CATSDLVGEQFF.

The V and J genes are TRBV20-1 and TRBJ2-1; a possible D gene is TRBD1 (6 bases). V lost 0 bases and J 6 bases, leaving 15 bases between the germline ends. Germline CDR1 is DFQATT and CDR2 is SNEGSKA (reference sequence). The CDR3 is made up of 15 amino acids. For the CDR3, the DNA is TGCAGTGCTAGAGATCCCAGACAGGACCTCAATGAGCAGTTCTTC. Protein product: CSARDPRQDLNEQFF.

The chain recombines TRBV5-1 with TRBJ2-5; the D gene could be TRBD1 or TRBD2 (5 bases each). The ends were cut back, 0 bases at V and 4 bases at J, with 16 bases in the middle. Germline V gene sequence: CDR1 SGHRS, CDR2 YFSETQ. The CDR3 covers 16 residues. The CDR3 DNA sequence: TGCGCCAGCAGCTTGGAGAGGGGCCAGGTCCCAGAGACCCAGTACTTC. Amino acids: CASSLERGQVPETQYF.

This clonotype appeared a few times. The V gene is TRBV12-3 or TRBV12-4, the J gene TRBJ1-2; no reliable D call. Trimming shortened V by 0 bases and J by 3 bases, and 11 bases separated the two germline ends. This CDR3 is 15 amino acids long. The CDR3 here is CASSLARRDYYGYTF. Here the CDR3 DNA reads TGTGCCAGCAGTTTAGCGCGGCGAGATTACTATGGCTACACCTTC.

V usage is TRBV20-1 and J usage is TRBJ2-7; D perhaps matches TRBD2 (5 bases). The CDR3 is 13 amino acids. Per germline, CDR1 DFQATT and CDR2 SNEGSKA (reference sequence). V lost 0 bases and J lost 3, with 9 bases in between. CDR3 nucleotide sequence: TGCAGTGCTAGAGATAACGGGAACTACGAGCAGTACTTC. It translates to CSARDNGNYEQYF.

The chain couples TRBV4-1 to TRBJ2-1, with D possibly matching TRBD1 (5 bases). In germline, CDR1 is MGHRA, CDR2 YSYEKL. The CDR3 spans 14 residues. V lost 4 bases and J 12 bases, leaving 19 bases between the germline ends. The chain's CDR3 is CASSPLAPTGPQFF. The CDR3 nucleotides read TGCGCCAGCAGCCCGTTGGCGCCCACAGGCCCGCAGTTCTTC.

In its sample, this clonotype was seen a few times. CDR3 sequence (DNA): TGCGCCAGCAGCCAACATACGGGCAGGGCAGCAAACATTCAGTACTTC. Translated, it gives CASSQHTGRAANIQYF. The chain uses TRBV4-3 and TRBJ2-4; D perhaps matches TRBD1 (5 bases). V was shortened by 2 bases and J by 6 bases, with 17 bases between the two germline ends. The germline V gene encodes CDR1 LGHNA and CDR2 YSLEER. CDR3 length: 16 amino acids.

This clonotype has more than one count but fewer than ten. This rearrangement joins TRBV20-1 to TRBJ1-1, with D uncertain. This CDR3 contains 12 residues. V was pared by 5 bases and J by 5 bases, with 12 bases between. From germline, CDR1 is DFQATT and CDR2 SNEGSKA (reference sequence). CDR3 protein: CSAPDGLTEAFF. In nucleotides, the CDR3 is TGCAGTGCTCCGGACGGTCTAACTGAAGCTTTCTTT.

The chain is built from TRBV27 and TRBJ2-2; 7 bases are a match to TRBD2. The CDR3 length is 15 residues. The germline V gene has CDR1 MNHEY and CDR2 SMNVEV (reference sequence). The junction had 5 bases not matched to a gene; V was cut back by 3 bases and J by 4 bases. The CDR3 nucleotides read TGTGCCAGCAGTTTGTGGGACTATCCCACCGGGGAGCTGTTTTTT. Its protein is CASSLWDYPTGELFF.

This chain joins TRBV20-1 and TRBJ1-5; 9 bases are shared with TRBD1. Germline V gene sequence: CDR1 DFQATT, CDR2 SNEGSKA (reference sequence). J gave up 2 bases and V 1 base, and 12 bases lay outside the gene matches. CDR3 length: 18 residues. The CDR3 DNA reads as TGCAGTGCTAGAGTATTACTTAAGGGACAGGGACGCAATCAGCCCCAGCATTTT. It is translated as CSARVLLKGQGRNQPQHF.

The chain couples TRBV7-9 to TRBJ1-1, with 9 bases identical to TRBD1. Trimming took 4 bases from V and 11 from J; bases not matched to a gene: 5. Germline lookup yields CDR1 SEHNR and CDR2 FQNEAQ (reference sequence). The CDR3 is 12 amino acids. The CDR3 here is CASSSQGADAFF. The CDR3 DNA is TGTGCCAGCAGCTCACAGGGGGCAGACGCTTTCTTT. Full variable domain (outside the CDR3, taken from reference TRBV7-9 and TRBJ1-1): DTGVSQNPRHKITKRGQNVTFRCDPISEHNRLYWYRQTLGQGPEFLTYFQNEAQLEKSRLLSDRFSAERPKGSFSTLEIQRTEQGDSAMYLCASSSQGADAFFGQGTRLTVV.

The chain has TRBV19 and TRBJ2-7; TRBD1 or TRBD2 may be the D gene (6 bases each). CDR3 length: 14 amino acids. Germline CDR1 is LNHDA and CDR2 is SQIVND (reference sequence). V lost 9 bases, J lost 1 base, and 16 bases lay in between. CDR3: CASAEGHPSYEQYF. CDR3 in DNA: TGTGCCAGCGCGGAGGGACACCCGTCCTACGAGCAGTACTTC.

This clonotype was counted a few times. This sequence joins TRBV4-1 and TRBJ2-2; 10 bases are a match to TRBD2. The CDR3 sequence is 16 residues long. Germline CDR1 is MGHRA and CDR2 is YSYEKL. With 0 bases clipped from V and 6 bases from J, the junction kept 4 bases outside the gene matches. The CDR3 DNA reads TGCGCCAGCAGCCAAGACGAACTAGCGGGGTCCGGGGAGCTGTTTTTT. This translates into CASSQDELAGSGELFF.

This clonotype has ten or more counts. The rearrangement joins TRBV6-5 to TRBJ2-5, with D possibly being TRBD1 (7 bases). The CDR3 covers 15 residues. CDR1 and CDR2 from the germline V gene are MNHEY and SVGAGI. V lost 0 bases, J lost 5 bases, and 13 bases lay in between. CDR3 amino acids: CASSYSPTGRETQYF. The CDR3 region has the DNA TGTGCCAGCAGTTACTCCCCGACAGGGAGGGAGACCCAGTACTTC.

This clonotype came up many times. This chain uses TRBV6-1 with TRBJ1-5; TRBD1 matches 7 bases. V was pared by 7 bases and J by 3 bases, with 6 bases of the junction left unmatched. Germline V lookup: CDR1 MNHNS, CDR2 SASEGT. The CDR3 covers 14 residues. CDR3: CASTGTANNQPQHF. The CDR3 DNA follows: TGTGCCAGCACCGGGACAGCGAACAATCAGCCCCAGCATTTT.

CDR3: CASSFDRSYNEQFF. The CDR3 region has the DNA TGTGCCAGCAGTTTCGACAGATCCTACAATGAGCAGTTCTTC. V is TRBV12-3 or TRBV12-4 and J is TRBJ2-1; the D gene is possibly TRBD1 (5 bases). Trimming took 3 bases from V and 1 from J, leaving 7 bases between them. The CDR3 sequence is 14 residues long.

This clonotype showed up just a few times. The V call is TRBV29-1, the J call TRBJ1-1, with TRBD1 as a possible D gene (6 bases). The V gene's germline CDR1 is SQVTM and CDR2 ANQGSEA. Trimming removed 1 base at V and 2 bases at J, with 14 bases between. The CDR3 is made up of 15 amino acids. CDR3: CSVEGVRGANTEAFF. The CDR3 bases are TGCAGCGTTGAAGGGGTGAGGGGGGCAAACACTGAAGCTTTCTTT.

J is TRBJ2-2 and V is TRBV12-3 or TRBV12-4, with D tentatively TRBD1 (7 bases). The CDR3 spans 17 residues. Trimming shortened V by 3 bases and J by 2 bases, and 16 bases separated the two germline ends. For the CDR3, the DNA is TGTGCCAGCAGTTTCGGCGCGGGACAGAAAAACACCGGGGAGCTGTTTTTT. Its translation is CASSFGAGQKNTGELFF.

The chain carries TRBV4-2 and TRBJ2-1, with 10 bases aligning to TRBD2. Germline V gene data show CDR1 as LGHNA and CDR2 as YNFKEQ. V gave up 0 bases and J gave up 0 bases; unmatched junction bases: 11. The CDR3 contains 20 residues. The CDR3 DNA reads TGTGCCAGCAGCCAAGACCCCATAGCGGGAGGACTCAGCTCCTACAATGAGCAGTTCTTC. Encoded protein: CASSQDPIAGGLSSYNEQFF.

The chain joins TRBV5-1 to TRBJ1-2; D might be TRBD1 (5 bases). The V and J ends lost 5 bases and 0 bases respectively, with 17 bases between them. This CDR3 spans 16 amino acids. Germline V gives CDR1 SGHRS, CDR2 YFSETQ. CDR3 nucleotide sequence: TGCGCCAGCAGAGGGACGTTCGTCGAAACTAACTATGGCTACACCTTC. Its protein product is CASRGTFVETNYGYTF.

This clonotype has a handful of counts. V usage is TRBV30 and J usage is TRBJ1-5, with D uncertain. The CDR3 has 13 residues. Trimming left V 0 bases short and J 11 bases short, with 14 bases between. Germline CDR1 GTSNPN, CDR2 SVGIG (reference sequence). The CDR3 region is CAWSVTMGKTQHF. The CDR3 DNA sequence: TGTGCCTGGAGTGTAACTATGGGGAAAACCCAGCATTTT.

CDR3 sequence reads: CAISEAPQGQDNSPLHF. The CDR3 region has the DNA TGTGCCATCAGTGAGGCGCCCCAAGGACAGGATAATTCACCCCTCCACTTT. This sequence joins TRBV10-3 and TRBJ1-6, with 7 bases matching TRBD1. The CDR3 totals 17 residues. Germline trimming cut 2 bases from V and 5 bases from J; bases unmatched to any gene: 9. The germline gives CDR1 ENHRY, CDR2 SYGVKD.

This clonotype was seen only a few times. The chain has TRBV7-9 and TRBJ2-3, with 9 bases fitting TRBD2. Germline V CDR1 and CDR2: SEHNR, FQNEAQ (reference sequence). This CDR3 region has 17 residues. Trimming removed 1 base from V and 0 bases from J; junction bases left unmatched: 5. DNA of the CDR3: TGTGCCAGCAGCTTAGTCCCTAGCGGGGTCAGCACAGATACGCAGTATTTT. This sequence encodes CASSLVPSGVSTDTQYF.

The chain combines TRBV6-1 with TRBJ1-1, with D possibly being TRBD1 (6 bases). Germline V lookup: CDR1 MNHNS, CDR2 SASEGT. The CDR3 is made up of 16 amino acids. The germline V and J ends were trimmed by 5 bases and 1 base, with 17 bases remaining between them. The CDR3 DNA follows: TGTGCCAGCAGTACCCGACAGGACCTTCAGAACACTGAAGCTTTCTTT. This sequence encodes CASSTRQDLQNTEAFF.